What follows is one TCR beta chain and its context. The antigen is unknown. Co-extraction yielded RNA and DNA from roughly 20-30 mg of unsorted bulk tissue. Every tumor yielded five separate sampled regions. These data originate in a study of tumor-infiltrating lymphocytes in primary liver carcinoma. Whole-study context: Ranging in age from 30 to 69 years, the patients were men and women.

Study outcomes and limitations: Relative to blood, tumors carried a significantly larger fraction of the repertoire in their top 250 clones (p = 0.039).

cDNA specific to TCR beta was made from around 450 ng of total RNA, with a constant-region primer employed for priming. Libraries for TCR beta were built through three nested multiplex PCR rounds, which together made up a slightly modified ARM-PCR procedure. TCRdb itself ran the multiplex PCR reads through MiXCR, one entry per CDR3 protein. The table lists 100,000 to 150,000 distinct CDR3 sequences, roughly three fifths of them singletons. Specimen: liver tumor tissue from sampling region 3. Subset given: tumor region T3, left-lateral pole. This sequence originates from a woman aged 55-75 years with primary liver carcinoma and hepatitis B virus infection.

DNA for the CDR3: TGTGCCAGCAGCCCCCCGCCGGGACAGGGAAACAATGAACACTTCTTC. Protein: CASSPPPGQGNNEHFF. The rearrangement links TRBV11-3 to TRBJ2-1; TRBD1 agrees at 9 bases. The CDR3 totals 16 residues. The V segment lost 5 bases and the J segment 16 bases; nucleotides outside the gene matches: 21. Germline V lookup: CDR1 SGHNT, CDR2 YENEEA.